The following is a TCR beta chain sequence with its context. This record belongs to a study of blood T cell repertoires in COVID-19. Study-wide background: Samples came from the United States, Italy and Spain, spanning acute and convalescent COVID-19. In each case, the material was cDNA or gDNA derived from T cells, B-cell-depleted T cells, or PBMCs.

V was cut by 1 base and J by 6 bases, with 10 bases left in between. The CDR3 has 13 amino acids. Germline CDR1 SGHDN, CDR2 FVKESK. Methods used by the authors: Estimation of nucleated cell counts relied on the amplification of reference gene primers. Clones were sequenced by immunoSEQ multiplex PCR, and TCRdb holds only the in-frame ones, with some missing. Clone size and V and J calls were adopted from that table, with D and trimming inferred from the DNA. The profile shows some 70,000 clones, 80% of them singletons. The chain combines TRBV14 with TRBJ2-7; D is unclear. The source material was peripheral blood. This clonotype was obtained from a human donor in a cohort sampled during active COVID-19. CDR3 in amino acids: CASSQAFSGEQYF. The CDR3 bases are TGTGCCAGCAGCCAAGCTTTTTCGGGCGAGCAGTACTTC.